Listed here is a single T cell receptor (beta chain). This sample stems from a study of blood T cell repertoires in COVID-19. Study-wide context: The United States, Italy and Spain provided the acute and convalescent COVID-19 samples. T cells, B-cell-depleted T cells, or PBMCs provided the cDNA or gDNA that served as material.

Source study methods: Amplification from reference gene primers served as the basis for estimated nucleated cell counts. Profiling relied on immunoSEQ multiplex PCR, and the TCRdb table lists in-frame clones only, not all of them. V and J calls plus clone size are reproduced from that table; the DNA served to infer D and trimming. The table lists a few hundred thousand clones, more than 85% of them singletons. In Seattle, patients joined the study during active infection and were tracked longitudinally. The ends were cut back, 4 bases at V and 5 bases at J, with 21 bases in the middle. Per the germline V gene, CDR1 is SEHNR and CDR2 is FQNEAQ (reference sequence). CDR3 length: 16 residues.

The receptor was derived from a person between 18 and 30 years old with COVID-19, enrolled during active disease. This chain joins TRBV7-9 and TRBJ2-7; tentative D call: TRBD1 (8 bases). Material for sequencing was peripheral blood. The CDR3 region is CASSSPTGGGFHEQYF. The CDR3 DNA sequence: TGTGCCAGCAGCTCCCCTACAGGGGGGGGATTTCACGAGCAGTACTTC.